The following is a TCR beta chain sequence with its context. What it recognizes is unknown. TCRdb's copy holds only in-frame clones and misses some; the assay was immunoSEQ multiplex PCR. Counted here are around 110,000 clones, less than 95% occurring once; the ten biggest clones make up 0.75% to 0.85%. These data belong to a study of T cell clones after liver transplantation. Study-level information: Immunosuppression withdrawal was tried within 2 years after liver transplantation in this trial. HCV positivity affected three of eight recipients; the rest lacked autoimmune or viral indications. Tolerance: complete withdrawal held at least one year, liver enzymes staying within twice normal. Whole-study results and caveats: Compared with third party-reactive sequences, donor-reactive ones declined more, independent of withdrawal success.

V was pared by 5 bases and J by 5 bases, with 6 bases of the junction left unmatched. Germline lookup yields CDR1 LNHDA and CDR2 SQIVND (reference sequence). CDR3 length: 15 amino acids. The receptor was isolated from a human patient who received a liver transplant. Some T cells may arise from the graft donor. V usage is TRBV19 and J usage is TRBJ2-7, with 13 bases aligning to TRBD2. The sample here was CD4+ T cells from blood, taken 12 months after liver transplant. CDR3 protein: CASSPSTSGRHEQYF. CDR3 coding DNA: TGTGCCAGTAGTCCCTCGACTAGCGGGAGGCACGAGCAGTACTTC.